This T cell receptor beta chain was documented in a study of PD-1 blockade in classical Hodgkin lymphoma. Broader study findings: Significantly greater TCR diversity emerged by C4D1 in CD4+ cells but not CD8+ cells. A reduction in baseline TCR diversity was reportedly seen in newly diagnosed patients relative to healthy donors. Diversity similar to that of newly diagnosed patients was seen at baseline in complete responders.

Details on this clone: What it binds is not known.

The sample's time point: cycle 4 day 1 (C4D1), after 6 weeks of nivolumab. Relapse after autologous stem cell transplantation occurred in every patient, and brentuximab vedotin exposure varied. The ends were cut back, 4 bases at V and 1 base at J, with 13 bases in the middle. The CDR3 length is 15 residues. The germline gives CDR1 MNHNS, CDR2 SASEGT. TCRdb's table, derived via immunoSEQ multiplex PCR, lists solely in-frame clones and lacks some. This sample carries more than 40,000 clones, roughly 78% of them seen once, and the ten largest clones take around a third. The sequence was collected from a human donor with classical Hodgkin lymphoma. This chain uses TRBV6-1 with TRBJ2-5, with no clear D. Sequencing was performed on peripheral blood mononuclear cells (PBMCs), taken before the fourth cycle of nivolumab. The chain's CDR3 is CASSGHLPGQETQYF. CDR3 in DNA: TGTGCCAGCAGTGGGCACCTTCCGGGCCAAGAGACCCAGTACTTC.